This record covers a single T cell receptor (beta chain). This specimen belongs to a study of human T cells and chemical hapten exposure. Background on the study: Diphenylcyclopropenone was administered weekly to the scalp of patients throughout the roughly 25-week study. A patient group, mainly female, showed alopecia areata, totalis or universalis.

This CDR3 has 14 amino acids. The V end was cut by 2 bases, the J end by 2 bases, with 10 bases between. Germline loops: CDR1 SQVTM, CDR2 ANQGSEA. TCRdb fed the RACE reads into MiXCR, producing one record per CDR3 protein. The sample records 300,000 to 350,000 distinct CDR3 sequences, approximately 6.3% being singletons. Time point defined: patch test 1, 2 weeks after DPC sensitization. Treatment described: therapeutic diphenylcyclopropenone sensitization with weekly scalp DPC. Blood, whole and unfractionated, served as the source for total RNA extraction. The V call is TRBV29-1, the J call TRBJ2-1; tentative D call: TRBD1 (6 bases). The sequence was obtained from a woman between 18 and 30 years old with alopecia areata. Some clones in this sample may be carry-over from other donors' samples. The source material was whole blood, sampled in connection with sensitization to the hapten diphenylcyclopropenone (DPC). The CDR3, as DNA: TGCAGCGTTGAACCGGGACAAACCTACAATGAGCAGTTCTTC. Residues: CSVEPGQTYNEQFF.